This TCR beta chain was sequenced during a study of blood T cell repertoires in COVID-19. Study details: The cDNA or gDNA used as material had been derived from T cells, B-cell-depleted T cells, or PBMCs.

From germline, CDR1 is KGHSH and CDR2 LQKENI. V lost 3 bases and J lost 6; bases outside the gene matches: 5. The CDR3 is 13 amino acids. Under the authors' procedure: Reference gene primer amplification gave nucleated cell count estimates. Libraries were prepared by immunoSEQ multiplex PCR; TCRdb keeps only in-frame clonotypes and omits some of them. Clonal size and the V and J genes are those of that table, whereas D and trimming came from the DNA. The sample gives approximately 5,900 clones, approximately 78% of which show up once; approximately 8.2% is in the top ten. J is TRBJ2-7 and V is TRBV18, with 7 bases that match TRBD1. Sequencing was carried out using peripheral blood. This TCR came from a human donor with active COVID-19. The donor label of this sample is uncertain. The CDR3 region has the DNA TGTGCCAGCTCACCCCTGACAGGGTCCGAGCAGTACTTC. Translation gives CASSPLTGSEQYF.